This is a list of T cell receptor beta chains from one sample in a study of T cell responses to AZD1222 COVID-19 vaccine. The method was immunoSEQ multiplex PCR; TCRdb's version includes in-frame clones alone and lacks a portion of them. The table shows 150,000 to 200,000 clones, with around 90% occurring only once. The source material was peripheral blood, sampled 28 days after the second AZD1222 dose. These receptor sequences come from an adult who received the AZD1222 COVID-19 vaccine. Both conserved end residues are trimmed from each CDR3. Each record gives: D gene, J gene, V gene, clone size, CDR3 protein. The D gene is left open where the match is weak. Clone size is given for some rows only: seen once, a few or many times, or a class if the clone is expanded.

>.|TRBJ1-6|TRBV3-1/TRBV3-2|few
ASSQEFRPLH
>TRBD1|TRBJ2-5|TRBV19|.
ASSPRRQGRQETQY
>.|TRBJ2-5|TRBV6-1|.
ASSEVWQGTQY
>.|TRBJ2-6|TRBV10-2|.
ASSEQGNGANVLT
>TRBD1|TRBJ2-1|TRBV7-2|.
ASSRTTGVYDEQF
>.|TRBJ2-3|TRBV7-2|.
ASSAGRADTQY
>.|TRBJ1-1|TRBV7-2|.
ASSWGRGNTEAF
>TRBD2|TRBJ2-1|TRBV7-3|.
ASSSNSGGASYNEQF
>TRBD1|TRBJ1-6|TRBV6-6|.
ASSYSTGDHSPLH
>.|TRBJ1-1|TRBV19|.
ASSYGQNTEAF
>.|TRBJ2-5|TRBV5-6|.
ASTPRGGRRSQETQY
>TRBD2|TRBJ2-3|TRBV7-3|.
ASSSSPGLTQY
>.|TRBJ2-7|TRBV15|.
ATSRGGVAYEQY
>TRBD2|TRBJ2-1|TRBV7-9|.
ASEFGGAIYNEQF
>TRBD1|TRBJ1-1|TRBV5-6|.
ASSIGTGSMNTEAF
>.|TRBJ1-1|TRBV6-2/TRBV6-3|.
ASSTGGGTEAF
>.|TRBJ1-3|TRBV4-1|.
ASSQAASYGVNTIY
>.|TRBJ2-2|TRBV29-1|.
SVVQKRTGVDTGELF
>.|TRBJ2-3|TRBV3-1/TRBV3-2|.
ASSPLATGTDTQY
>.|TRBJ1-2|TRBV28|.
ASSSGVGSYGYT
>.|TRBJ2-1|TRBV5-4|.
ASSLEAGPFYNEQF
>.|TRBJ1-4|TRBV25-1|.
ASSEMGAIGKLF
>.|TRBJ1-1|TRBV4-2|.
ASSQDPQGNEAF
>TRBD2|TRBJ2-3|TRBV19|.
ASSMDWASGSTDTQY
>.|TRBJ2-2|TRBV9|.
ASSVNRVHTGELF
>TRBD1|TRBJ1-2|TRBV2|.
ASRAGTGANYGYT
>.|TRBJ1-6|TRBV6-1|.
ASSQGRAYNSPLH
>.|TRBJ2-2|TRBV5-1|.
ASSLGGANTGELF
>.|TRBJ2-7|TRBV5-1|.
ASSLGGGQGGSYEQY
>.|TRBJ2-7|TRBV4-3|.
ASSQDPGNNEQY
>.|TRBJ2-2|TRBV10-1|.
ASSKTGWAGELF
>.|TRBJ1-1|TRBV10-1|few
ASSEGDAKAF
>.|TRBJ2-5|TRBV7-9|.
ASSPTAQETQY
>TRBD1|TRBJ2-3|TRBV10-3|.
AISVGRGPNTSTDTQY
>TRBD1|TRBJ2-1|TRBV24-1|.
ATSDRPDRGSYNEQF
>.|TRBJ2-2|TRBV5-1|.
ASSLDKSGELF
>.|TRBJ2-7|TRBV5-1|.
ASSWSDSRYEQY
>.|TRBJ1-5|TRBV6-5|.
ASKVRRQPQH
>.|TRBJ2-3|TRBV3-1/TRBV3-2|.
ASSQVGGPGNTQY
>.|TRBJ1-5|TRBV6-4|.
ARITLGTGRGNQPQH
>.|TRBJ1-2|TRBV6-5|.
ASSYGVGRYGYT
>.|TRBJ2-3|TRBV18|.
ASSAQGRTTDTQY
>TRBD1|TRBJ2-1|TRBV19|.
ASSRLGQQLYNEQF
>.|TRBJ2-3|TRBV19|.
ASSTQTDTQY
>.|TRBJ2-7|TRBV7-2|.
ASSLDEPEQY
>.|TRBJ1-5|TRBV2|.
ASSPETGRNQPQH
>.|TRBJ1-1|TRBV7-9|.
ASSLLGTAVGEAF
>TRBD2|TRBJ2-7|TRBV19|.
ATSSGGAAGEQY
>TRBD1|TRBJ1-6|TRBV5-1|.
ASSPDRWSSYNSPLH
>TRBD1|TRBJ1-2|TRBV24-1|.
ATSDLGQGANYGYT
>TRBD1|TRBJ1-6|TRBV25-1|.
ASSSASGQPYNSPLH
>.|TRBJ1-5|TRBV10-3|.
AIGEGKLSNQPQH
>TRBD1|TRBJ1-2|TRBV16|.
ASSPTGGNGYT
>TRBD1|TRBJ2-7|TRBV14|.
ASVKDRGRLWQY